This T cell receptor beta chain was recorded in a study of cytomegalovirus exposure and HLA in healthy donors. The wider study: Both the 120 validation repertoires and the roughly 640 first-cohort repertoires used the same platform, as reported by a later analysis. Points from the study as a whole: Many donors carried some public TCRs, although rarity characterized most TCR sequences. According to a later analysis, TCR clusters from the first cohort tended to co-occur in the roughly 130 validation repertoires. Cytomegalovirus-associated status was assigned to around 160 TCR beta chains.

About this clone itself: As yet, its antigen is unknown.

The data were produced by immunoSEQ multiplex PCR, yet TCRdb's version contains in-frame clones alone and is incomplete. The sample includes about 140,000 clones, approximately 84% of them seen just once. V gave up 0 bases and J gave up 13 bases, with 18 bases separating them. The length of the CDR3 is 14 residues. Germline CDR1 and CDR2: SNHLY and FYNNEI. Sequenced sample: PBMCs. This TCR was sampled from a woman in her twenties or thirties in good health and CMV-seronegative. This rearrangement joins TRBV2 to TRBJ2-5, with a weak D call TRBD1 (6 bases). CDR3 in DNA: TGTGCCAGCAGTGAAGCGCTTATGGTAGGGGGTCGGTACTTC. Its protein is CASSEALMVGGRYF.